This T cell receptor beta chain was recorded in a study of glioma-infiltrating T cells after dendritic cell vaccination. The wider study: Autologous tumor lysate was loaded overnight onto monocyte-derived dendritic cells grown seven days with IL-4 and GM-CSF.

Profiled with immunoSEQ multiplex PCR; TCRdb holds only in-frame clones, not every one. This table has 90,000 to 95,000 clones, 75% to 85% appearing once. The CDR3 totals 13 residues. CDR1 and CDR2 (germline): MNHEY, SMNVEV (reference sequence). V shed 5 bases and J shed 0 bases, with 7 bases lying between them. The sample's time point: after dendritic cell vaccination, including at tumor progression/relapse. PBMC sampling occurred before vaccination, two weeks after the third dose, and at progression. Points on this clone: Its antigen is still unknown.

Findings and limits, study-wide: Higher pretreatment TIL content predicted longer progression-free time and survival. The cohort had few patients with full blood and tumor sets.

Sequences were derived from blood, sampled after dendritic cell vaccination. This TCR was recovered from a human donor with glioblastoma. The chain links TRBV27 to TRBJ1-1; D gene unclear. CDR3 sequence (DNA): TGTGCCAGCAGTGCGAAAGTGAACACTGAAGCTTTCTTT. This encodes CASSAKVNTEAFF.